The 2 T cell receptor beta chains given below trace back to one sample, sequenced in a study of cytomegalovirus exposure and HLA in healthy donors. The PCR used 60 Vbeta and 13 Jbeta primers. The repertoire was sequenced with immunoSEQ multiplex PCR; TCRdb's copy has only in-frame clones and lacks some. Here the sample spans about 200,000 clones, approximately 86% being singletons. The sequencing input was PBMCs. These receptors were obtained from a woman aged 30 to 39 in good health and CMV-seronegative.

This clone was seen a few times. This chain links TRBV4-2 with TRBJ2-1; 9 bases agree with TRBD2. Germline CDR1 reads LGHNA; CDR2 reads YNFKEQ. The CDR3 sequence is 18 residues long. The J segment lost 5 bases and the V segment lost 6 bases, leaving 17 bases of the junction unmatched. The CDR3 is CASSRPGSGGPNNNEQFF. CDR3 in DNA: TGTGCCAGCAGTAGGCCCGGGAGCGGGGGGCCGAATAACAATGAGCAGTTCTTC.

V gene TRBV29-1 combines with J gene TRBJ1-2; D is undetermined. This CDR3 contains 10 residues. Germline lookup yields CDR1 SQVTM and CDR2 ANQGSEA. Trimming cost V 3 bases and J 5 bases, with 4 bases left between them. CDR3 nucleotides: TGCAGCGTTGAGGAGTATGGCTACACCTTC. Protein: CSVEEYGYTF.